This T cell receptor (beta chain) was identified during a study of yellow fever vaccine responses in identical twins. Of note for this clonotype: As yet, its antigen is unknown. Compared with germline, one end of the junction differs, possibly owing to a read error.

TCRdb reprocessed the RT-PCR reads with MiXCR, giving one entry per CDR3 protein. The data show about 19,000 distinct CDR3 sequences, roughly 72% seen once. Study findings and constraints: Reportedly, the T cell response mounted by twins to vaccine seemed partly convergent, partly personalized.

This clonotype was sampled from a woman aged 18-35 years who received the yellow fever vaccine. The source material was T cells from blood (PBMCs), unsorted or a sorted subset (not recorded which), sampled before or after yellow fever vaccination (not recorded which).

The DNA of the CDR3 is TGTGCCAGCAGTACCATCATGAACACTGAAGCCTTCTTT. It is translated as CASSTIMNTEAFF. The chain links TRBV12-3 or TRBV12-4 to TRBJ1-1; D is undetermined. The CDR3 loop spans 13 amino acids.